The rows below give T cell receptor beta chains drawn from one sample of a study of T cells after yellow fever vaccination. MiXCR was run by TCRdb on the 5' RACE reads, yielding one entry per CDR3 protein. The table has 55,000 or so distinct CDR3 sequences, approximately 7% seen once; the top ten hold roughly a quarter. Sequences were derived from CD8+ T cells not binding an NS4B(214-222) dextramer, sorted from PBMCs, sampled about 41 days after the first yellow fever vaccination. These receptors originate from a man aged 18 to 29 who received the YFV17D yellow fever vaccine. Both conserved end residues are part of each CDR3. The D gene is left open where the match is weak. Some rows mark clone size as missing; the rest say once, few, many or name a class of expanded clone.

D gene	clone size	V gene	J gene	CDR3 DNA	CDR3 protein
.	.	TRBV13	TRBJ2-4	TGTGCCAGCAGCACACGTACGGGCAAAAACATTCAGTACTTC	CASSTRTGKNIQYF
.	.	TRBV27	TRBJ2-7	TGTGCCAGCAGTTTCGGGGTCTTCTACGAGCAGTACTTC	CASSFGVFYEQYF
TRBD2	.	TRBV29-1	TRBJ2-5	TGCAGCGCACTGTATCTAGCGGGGGGCCTGAGAGAGACCCAGTACTTC	CSALYLAGGLRETQYF
.	few	TRBV7-9	TRBJ2-2	TGTGCCAGCAGCCACCGACGGACAACGAACACCGGGGAGCTGTTTTTT	CASSHRRTTNTGELFF
TRBD1	many	TRBV6-1	TRBJ2-1	TGTGCCAGCAGTGATCGGGACAGAGGACACAATGAGCAGTTCTTC	CASSDRDRGHNEQFF
.	few	TRBV6-5	TRBJ2-3	TGTGCCAGCAGTTACGGTTGGGATACGCAGTATTTT	CASSYGWDTQYF
TRBD1	.	TRBV9	TRBJ2-5	TGTGCCAGCAGCGGCTTCGGGACAGGGGGCGAGACCCAGTACTTC	CASSGFGTGGETQYF
.	few	TRBV21-1	TRBJ2-7	TGTGCCAGCAGCAAAAACCAGGGGGGGACAGGTACGCGCTCCTACGAGCAGTACTTC	CASSKNQGGTGTRSYEQYF
.	.	TRBV3-1	TRBJ2-6	TGTGCCAGCAGCTCACGGTCCTTACACTCTGGGGCCAACGTCCTGACTTTC	CASSSRSLHSGANVLTF
.	many	TRBV29-1	TRBJ1-1	TGCAGCGGCGGGGCAGGAGAGAACACTGAAGCTTTCTTT	CSGGAGENTEAFF
TRBD2	many	TRBV7-8	TRBJ2-5	TGTGCCAGCAGCTCCAGACTAGCGGGGGAATCCCAAGAGACCCAGTACTTC	CASSSRLAGESQETQYF
.	many	TRBV4-1	TRBJ2-3	TGCGCCAGCAGCCCCGGGGGACTTGGGGGCACAGATACGCAGTATTTT	CASSPGGLGGTDTQYF
.	many	TRBV4-1	TRBJ1-2	TGCGCCAGCAGCCAAGATCTCCGGAGCTATGGCTACACCTTC	CASSQDLRSYGYTF
TRBD1	many	TRBV29-1	TRBJ1-5	TGCAGCGGGCGGACAGGGGCAGATCAGCCCCAGCATTTT	CSGRTGADQPQHF
.	.	TRBV5-4	TRBJ2-5	TGTGCCAGCAGCTCCACCCGCGAGGGGTGGTCCCAAGAGACCCAGTACTTC	CASSSTREGWSQETQYF
TRBD2	few	TRBV6-2/TRBV6-3	TRBJ2-1	TGTGCCAGCAGTTCTAGCGGGGGGGTTAGCTCCTACAATGAGCAGTTCTTC	CASSSSGGVSSYNEQFF
.	.	TRBV9	TRBJ1-2	TGTGCCAGCAGCCCAGAGGAGAGTTTCTATGGCTACACCTTC	CASSPEESFYGYTF
TRBD1	.	TRBV5-1	TRBJ2-3	TGCGCCAGCAGCTTGGTTGTCAGGGGGCCGACAGATACGCAGTATTTT	CASSLVVRGPTDTQYF
TRBD1	many	TRBV20-1	TRBJ2-1	TGCAGTGCTCCCCGGACAGGGACTTTCTACAATGAGCAGTTCTTC	CSAPRTGTFYNEQFF
.	few	TRBV7-2	TRBJ1-6	TGTGCCAGCAGCTTAGGGGTTACTTCACCCCTCCACTTT	CASSLGVTSPLHF
.	many	TRBV27	TRBJ2-7	TGTGCCAGCAGTTCCCCGGGCTACGAGCAGTACTTC	CASSSPGYEQYF
.	few	TRBV30	TRBJ1-4	TGTGCCTGGACTGGCGCAACTAATGAAAAACTGTTTTTT	CAWTGATNEKLFF